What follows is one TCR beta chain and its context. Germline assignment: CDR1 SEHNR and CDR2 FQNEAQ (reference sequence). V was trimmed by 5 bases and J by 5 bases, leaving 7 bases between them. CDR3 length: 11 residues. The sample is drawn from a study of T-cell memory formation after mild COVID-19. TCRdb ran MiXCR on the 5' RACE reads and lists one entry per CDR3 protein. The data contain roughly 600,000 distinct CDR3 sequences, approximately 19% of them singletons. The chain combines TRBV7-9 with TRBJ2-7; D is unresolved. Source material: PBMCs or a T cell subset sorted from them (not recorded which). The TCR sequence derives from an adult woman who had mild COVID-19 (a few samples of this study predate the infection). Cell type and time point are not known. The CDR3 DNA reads TGTGCCAGCAGCGTAGGACACGAGCAGTACTTC. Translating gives CASSVGHEQYF.